The present T cell receptor beta chain was sequenced within a study of T-cell reconstitution after alpha-beta-depleted transplantation in children. Study-level points and caveats: Alpha-beta T cells present about two months after transplant were reported to originate from several hundred expanded graft clones. A year post-transplant, T-cell counts and diversity derived mostly from newly produced T cells.

Library preparation (for TCRbeta) was performed with unique molecular identifiers. TCRdb ran MiXCR on the PCR reads and lists one entry per CDR3 protein. The table records about 900,000 distinct CDR3 sequences, roughly 29% of them present only once. V was trimmed by 3 bases and J by 10 bases, leaving 17 bases between them. Germline lookup yields CDR1 SGHRS and CDR2 YFSETQ. CDR3 size: 15 residues. The table lists this clonotype with a few counts. Antigen: not known. The chain links TRBV5-1 to TRBJ1-6, with D maybe TRBD1 (6 bases). The TCR originated in a boy younger than two who had a stem cell transplant for SCID, so the T cells may come from the graft donor. Sequencing used PBMCs, mostly from graft donor cells, obtained 360 days after TCRalphabeta/CD19-depleted stem cell transplant. The CDR3 sequence: CASSSDGGPFSPLHF. The CDR3 DNA is TGCGCCAGCAGCTCAGACGGGGGCCCGTTCTCACCCCTCCACTTT.